Detailed here is one T cell receptor (beta chain). These data come from a study of T cells in Graves' hyperthyroidism and ophthalmopathy. Graves' hyperthyroidism is called stable when ophthalmopathy does not progress within 18 months. The germline gives CDR1 MGHRA, CDR2 YSYEKL. There are 15 residues in the CDR3. The germline V and J ends were trimmed by 0 bases and 4 bases, with 10 bases remaining between them. TCR beta CDR3 regions were amplified from RNA. Researchers ran a first-round RT-PCR on the TCR CDR3 using the HTBI primer set. In TCRdb, the multiplex PCR reads were re-called with MiXCR into one record per CDR3 protein. This sample has approximately 560,000 distinct CDR3 sequences, with less than 20% found just once.

The sequencing sample was made of blood. This chain uses TRBV4-1 with TRBJ1-5, with unresolved D. The clonotype comes from a woman aged 25 to 39 with Graves' hyperthyroidism. CDR3 coding DNA: TGCGCCAGCAGCCAAGATCCCAGGAAGAATCAGCCCCAGCATTTT. It specifies CASSQDPRKNQPQHF.